The 18 T cell receptor beta chains in this list originate from one sample, sequenced in a study of T and B cells in COVID-19 patients (TCRdb year 2020). TRB repertoires were amplified using about 230-550 ng of genomic DNA isolated from blood. The instrument was an Illumina MiSeq. TRB rearrangements were amplified by multiplex PCR with BIOMED2 TRB-A/B primer pools. Starting from the raw public reads, TCRdb applied fastp trimming at Q25, assembled clones with MiXCR and retained in-frame beta chains. Each entry is one CDR3 protein sequence, shown with its most common DNA and genes. Counted in this sample were some 14,000 distinct CDR3 sequences; 28% of them appeared once. Jointly, the top ten make up under 7.5% of the sample. Sequenced material: blood. These receptors were taken from a human donor who had recovered from COVID-19.

This clonotype occurred many times. The CDR3 region has the DNA TGTGCCAGCAGCCCGTCTAGCGGCCATGCGGATGAGCAGTTCTTC. Its protein is CASSPSSGHADEQFF. V is TRBV5-4 and J is TRBJ2-1, with TRBD2 identical over 7 bases. CDR3 size: 15 residues. V lost 4 bases, J lost 8 bases, and 12 bases stayed unmatched. Germline V gene sequence: CDR1 SGHNT, CDR2 YYREEE (reference sequence).

This clonotype appeared many times. This chain joins TRBV6-1 and TRBJ2-4, with D maybe TRBD2 (7 bases). The CDR3 totals 16 residues. Trimming removed 2 bases from V and 6 bases from J, with 17 bases in between. Germline CDR1 and CDR2: MNHNS and SASEGT. CDR3 sequence (DNA): TGTGCCAGCAGTGAAAGGTGGGGGGGCGGAGGAAACATTCAGTACTTC. This encodes CASSERWGGGGNIQYF.

V and J are TRBV12-3 or TRBV12-4 and TRBJ2-2; 14 bases fit TRBD2. Losses at the gene ends were 6 bases for V and 7 bases for J; bases not matched to a gene: 7. This CDR3 contains 16 residues. CDR3 bases: TGTGCCAGCAGGCCTACCGGGACTAGCGGGGGCGGGGAGCTGTTTTTT. Its translation: CASRPTGTSGGGELFF.

The rearrangement uses TRBV5-1 and TRBJ2-7; unclear D gene. V dropped 4 bases and J dropped 0 bases, with 11 bases sitting between them. Germline V gene lookup returns CDR1 SGHRS and CDR2 YFSETQ. The CDR3 covers 14 residues. The CDR3 DNA sequence: TGCGCCAGCAGCGGCCGGGTCAGCTCCTACGAGCAGTACTTC. Encoded protein: CASSGRVSSYEQYF.

This clonotype has ten or more counts. The chain combines TRBV12-3 or TRBV12-4 with TRBJ1-5; 7 bases map to TRBD1. This CDR3 has 13 amino acids. The V gene end was trimmed by 6 bases and the J gene end by 5 bases; junction bases not matched to a gene: 4. CDR3 nucleotide sequence: TGTGCCAGCAGCACCGACAGGGATCAGCCCCAGCATTTT. This encodes CASSTDRDQPQHF.

J is TRBJ2-5 and V is TRBV20-1; D remains ambiguous. The germline V gene has CDR1 DFQATT and CDR2 SNEGSKA (reference sequence). The ends were cut back, 3 bases at V and 2 bases at J, with 10 bases in the middle. There are 13 residues in the CDR3. The CDR3 here is CSASLNSQETQYF. In DNA, the CDR3 is TGCAGTGCTAGTCTCAATTCACAAGAGACCCAGTACTTC.

By share, this clonotype ranks as medium-sized. The chain combines TRBV18 with TRBJ1-4, with 9 nucleotides matching TRBD1. This CDR3 has 18 residues. V lost 6 bases to trimming and J lost 8 bases; unmatched junction nucleotides: 19. Germline CDR1 is KGHSH and CDR2 is LQKENI. The CDR3 nucleotides read TGTGCCAGCTCGCAACGTCCCTTTACAGGGGGCGAAAAGGAAAAACTGTTTTTT. Protein sequence: CASSQRPFTGGEKEKLFF.

This clonotype has more than one count but fewer than ten. The chain carries TRBV7-9 and TRBJ2-5; TRBD2 might be the D (7 bases). V lost 0 bases and J lost 5, with 19 bases in between. Germline V lookup: CDR1 SEHNR, CDR2 FQNEAQ (reference sequence). This CDR3 spans 17 amino acids. CDR3 sequence (DNA): TGTGCCAGCAGCTTAGCCTCCTTTGGGGGGGCTGGGGAGACCCAGTACTTC. This codes for CASSLASFGGAGETQYF.

This clonotype was recorded once. This chain joins TRBV6-5 and TRBJ2-1; 8 nucleotides match TRBD1. CDR1 is MNHEY and CDR2 is SVGAGI in the germline V gene. The CDR3 is made up of 14 amino acids. The ends lost 6 bases at V and 4 bases at J; junction bases unmatched: 5. CDR3 sequence reads: CASSPRTGYNEQFF. DNA of the CDR3: TGTGCCAGCAGCCCCAGGACAGGGTACAATGAGCAGTTCTTC.

This clonotype was seen more than once but under ten times. The gene calls are TRBV12-3 or TRBV12-4 and TRBJ2-2, with 8 bases fitting TRBD1. The junction had 8 bases not matched to a gene; V was cut back by 3 bases and J by 5 bases. The CDR3 runs to 16 residues. CDR3 region: CASSFFRGRRTGELFF. The CDR3 DNA is TGTGCCAGCAGTTTTTTCAGGGGGCGCCGAACCGGGGAGCTGTTTTTT.

This clonotype was observed a few times. The CDR3 bases are TGTGCCAGCAGCTTATCTAGCGGGAGGACAGATACGCAGTATTTT. Amino acids: CASSLSSGRTDTQYF. The chain recombines TRBV7-6 with TRBJ2-3, with 11 bases lining up with TRBD2. Germline CDR1 is SGHVS and CDR2 is FNYEAQ. V dropped 2 bases and J dropped 3; count of bases not matched to a gene: 1. The CDR3 has 15 residues.

This clonotype counts as medium-sized (0.01 to 0.1%). The chain combines TRBV13 with TRBJ2-5, with D possibly TRBD2 on 6 matching bases. The CDR3 totals 14 residues. V shed 5 bases and J shed 2 bases, with 12 bases lying between them. The V gene's germline CDR1 is PRHDT and CDR2 FYEKMQ (reference sequence). This CDR3 reads CASSRREAQETQYF. The CDR3 DNA reads TGTGCCAGCAGCCGTAGGGAGGCGCAAGAGACCCAGTACTTC.

This clonotype came up once. The gene calls are TRBV27 and TRBJ2-5; TRBD1 is a possible D gene (6 bases). This CDR3 has 13 amino acids. Germline V CDR1 and CDR2: MNHEY, SMNVEV (reference sequence). V was shortened by 6 bases and J by 1 base, with 9 bases between the two germline ends. CDR3 region: CASRDRSQETQYF. The DNA for the CDR3 is TGTGCCAGCAGGGACAGAAGCCAAGAGACCCAGTACTTC.

The gene calls are TRBV19 and TRBJ2-7, with 8 bases fitting TRBD2. The germline gives CDR1 LNHDA, CDR2 SQIVND (reference sequence). V was clipped by 11 bases and J by 7 bases; unmatched bases: 10. The CDR3 covers 12 residues. The CDR3 DNA reads TGTGCCTCCAGCGGGAGACCCGATGAGCAGTACTTC. Encoded protein: CASSGRPDEQYF.

By share of the sample, this clonotype is medium-sized. The rearrangement uses TRBV19 and TRBJ2-2; perhaps TRBD1 as D (6 bases). Germline V CDR1 and CDR2: LNHDA, SQIVND (reference sequence). This CDR3 region has 14 residues. The V end lost 4 bases, the J end lost 3 bases, and 9 bases lay between the germline ends. CDR3 sequence (DNA): TGTGCCAGTAGTACGCAGGGGTACACCGGGGAGCTGTTTTTT. Its protein product is CASSTQGYTGELFF. The full variable domain, its missing parts supplied by reference TRBV19 and TRBJ2-2, is DGGITQSPKYLFRKEGQNVTLSCEQNLNHDAMYWYRQDPGQGLRLIYYSQIVNDFQKGDIAEGYSVSREKKESFPLTVTSAQKNPTAFYLCASSTQGYTGELFFGEGSRLTVL.

The chain employs TRBV7-9 and TRBJ2-3; 12 nucleotides line up with TRBD2. The germline V gene encodes CDR1 SEHNR and CDR2 FQNEAQ (reference sequence). After removal of 4 bases from V and 4 bases from J, the junction contained 6 bases not matched to a gene. The CDR3 loop spans 16 amino acids. CDR3 sequence: CASSSKTSGRPDTQYF. The CDR3 coding sequence is TGTGCCAGCAGCTCGAAGACTAGCGGGAGACCAGATACGCAGTATTTT.

In this sample, this clonotype turned up many times. The chain joins TRBV27 to TRBJ2-1; D is undetermined. Germline CDR1 reads MNHEY; CDR2 reads SMNVEV (reference sequence). The ends were cut back, 4 bases at V and 3 bases at J, with 10 bases in the middle. The CDR3 covers 14 residues. This CDR3 reads CASSSREFYNEQFF. CDR3 DNA sequence: TGTGCCAGCAGTTCTAGGGAATTCTACAATGAGCAGTTCTTC.

By share, this clonotype ranks as medium-sized. The chain joins TRBV12-3 or TRBV12-4 to TRBJ2-3, with D possibly being TRBD1 (6 bases). The V end lost 5 bases, the J end lost 0 bases, and 12 bases lay between the germline ends. This CDR3 contains 15 residues. CDR3 loop: CASSTSTGSTDTQYF. CDR3 in DNA: TGTGCCAGCAGTACATCCACAGGGAGCACAGATACGCAGTATTTT.